These 5 T cell receptor beta chains share one sample of origin, sequenced in a study of CD8+ T cells in alopecia areata. Following RNA extraction, reverse transcription yielded cDNA that acted as the sequencing template. Sequenced by immunoSEQ multiplex PCR; TCRdb stores in-frame clones only, minus some. The profile shows about 110,000 clones, over 55% of them singletons. Sequencing used NKG2D-low CD8+ T cells sorted from blood. These receptors were taken from a human donor with alopecia areata.

V and J are TRBV27 and TRBJ2-1; D is ambiguous. The CDR3 has 13 amino acids. Germline CDR1 reads MNHEY; CDR2 reads SMNVEV (reference sequence). The V and J ends lost 3 bases and 8 bases respectively, with 11 bases between them. CDR3 protein: CASSFRALHEQFF. CDR3 DNA sequence: TGTGCCAGCAGTTTTCGAGCCCTACATGAGCAGTTCTTC.

The chain couples TRBV4-1 to TRBJ1-1; D not certain. Trimming cost V 1 base and J 1 base, with 7 bases left between them. CDR3 length: 14 residues. Germline V lookup: CDR1 MGHRA, CDR2 YSYEKL. CDR3 coding DNA: TGCGCCAGCAGCCAAGCGGCCAGGAACACTGAAGCTTTCTTT. Protein sequence: CASSQAARNTEAFF.

The V gene is TRBV27, the J gene TRBJ2-2; 9 bases agree with TRBD1. V lost 5 bases to trimming and J lost 4 bases; unmatched junction nucleotides: 11. Germline V gene data show CDR1 as MNHEY and CDR2 as SMNVEV (reference sequence). This CDR3 is built from 17 residues. The CDR3: CASSISPGQGGTGELFF. Written as DNA, the CDR3 is TGTGCCAGCAGTATTTCCCCGGGACAGGGAGGCACCGGGGAGCTGTTTTTT.

This clone was seen a few times. The chain combines TRBV5-6 with TRBJ1-2; D is undetermined. The CDR3 spans 11 residues. Trimming pared 0 bases from V and 6 bases from J, leaving 3 bases between. Germline V gene lookup returns CDR1 SGHDT and CDR2 YYEEEE. The CDR3 nucleotides read TGTGCCAGCAGCTTGGTGGATGGCTACACCTTC. It yields the protein CASSLVDGYTF. Based on the CDR3 plus reference TRBV5-6 and TRBJ1-2, the full variable domain is DAGVTQSPTHLIKTRGQQVTLRCSPKSGHDTVSWYQQALGQGPQFIFQYYEEEERQRGNFPDRFSGHQFPNYSSELNVNALLLGDSALYLCASSLVDGYTFGSGTRLTVV.

The rearrangement links TRBV21-1 to TRBJ2-7; TRBD2 was called by the table and not checked on the DNA. TRBV21-1 is an annotated pseudogene. The length of the CDR3 is 10 residues. The CDR3 loop is CASLSYEQYF. In DNA, the CDR3 is TGTGCCAGCCTCTCCTACGAGCAGTACTTC.